This T cell receptor beta chain was recovered during a study of T cell responses to AZD1222 COVID-19 vaccine (dated by TCRdb to the early 2020s). Regarding the study in general: TCR sequencing was performed for fewer than 250 trial participants, of whom 207 were given two doses of AZD1222 and around 26 were given two doses of MenACWY control vaccine. Enrollment into the trials was organized by age into subgroups of 18-55, 56-69 and 70-plus years, and those subgroups contained about 150, 27 and 61 TCR-sequenced participants, respectively.

Overall study results and their limits: Nearly half of unique spike-specific TCRs reportedly recognized epitopes outside regions mutated in the B.1.351 and B.1.1.7 variants. Conclusions about previously exposed vaccinees are limited because only a handful of AZD1222 recipients were SARS-CoV-2 seropositive at baseline. The 56-69-year group was small, and its depth increase did not reach significance, likely because of low power. A significant rise in spike-specific TCR breadth and depth was observed after two AZD1222 doses relative to day 0 and relative to MenACWY recipients. No day 14 peak-response samples were available, so repertoires were characterized only after the peak T cell response. Participants were mostly white British and included more females than males, and it was suggested by the authors that clonal diversity may have been underestimated. Vaccine-associated CD4 TCRs spanned the whole spike protein, with dominant responses in regions 160-218 and 743-854.

In light of the paper, this sample's time point label describes: about 28 days (+/-7) after the second vaccine dose. AZD1222 recipients with second doses at about 4 weeks or about 12 weeks were pooled, because spike-specific TCR depth and breadth did not differ between schedules. Vaccinee samples were obtained from the UK trials COV001 and COV002, which included a single-blind randomized controlled phase 2/3 trial of AZD1222 (ChAdOx1 nCoV-19) in healthy adults. For TCRbeta chain sequencing, PBMC samples from trial participants were taken at day 0 and at day 28 after the second dose. The germline V end is reduced by 4 bases and the J end by 8 bases; junction bases left unmatched: 9. The cysteine opens and the phenylalanine closes a CDR3 of 15 amino acids. Just the 45-base CDR3 DNA is kept, in frame starting at base 1. Reading the germline V gene gives CDR1 SGDLS and CDR2 YYNGEE. The CDR3 regions of human TCRbeta chains were subjected to immunosequencing. On the authors' methods: TCRs in the repertoires were compared against a reference library of SARS-CoV-2-specific TCRs that had been generated with the MIRA antigen-specificity platform. Breadth was defined as the fraction of unique TCRs that were SARS-CoV-2-associated. Depth was defined as the fraction of total T cells that were SARS-CoV-2-associated. Using the MIRA data, every spike-specific TCR was mapped to the spike region that the TCR reacted to and assigned to either a CD4 or a CD8 class. Log10-transformed breadth and depth values were compared by one-way ANOVA with Sidak's multiple comparisons tests. Entries here come from immuneACCESS through TCRdb and include only in-frame sequences with V and J called. Some clones fail to appear in such tables; in the studies checked, an unresolved V gene covers under half of the shortfall, and the cause of the remainder is unknown. V and J calls plus clone size are reproduced from that table; the DNA served to infer D and trimming. Recorded for this sample are 200,000 or so clones; roughly 92% of them occurred a single time. The ten largest clones take up 0.9% to 1.1% of the sample.

Notes on this clone: Its specific antigen is unknown. Per-base quality was not reported, and no clone a single base away is much larger than it.

The source material was peripheral blood, sampled 28 days after the second AZD1222 dose. The rearrangement combines TRBV9 with TRBJ2-1; 10 of the junction bases match TRBD1. The sequence came from an adult who received the AZD1222 COVID-19 vaccine. The CDR3 reads CASSLDRGEFDEQFF. DNA sequence: TGTGCCAGCAGCCTGGACAGGGGGGAATTCGATGAGCAGTTCTTC.